The 29 T cell receptor beta chains given below trace back to one sample, sequenced in a study of CD8+ T cells in alopecia areata. Treatment here: oral pan-JAK inhibitor, 5-10 mg twice daily. TCR sequencing used cDNA made by reverse transcription of extracted RNA. TCRdb keeps only in-frame clones here, not all; method: immunoSEQ multiplex PCR. The sample has 200,000 to 250,000 clones, over 60% seen once. This sample comprised CD4+ T cells sorted from blood, obtained at week 4, from a patient treated with tofacitinib. Every receptor here comes from a human donor with alopecia areata.

V usage is TRBV29-1 and J usage is TRBJ2-1; D unclear. The CDR3 covers 14 residues. Trimming shortened V by 7 bases and J by 1 base, and 14 bases separated the two germline ends. The germline CDR1 and CDR2 sequences are SQVTM and ANQGSEA. This CDR3 reads CSAHTARSYNEQFF. The CDR3 DNA is TGCAGCGCCCACACAGCGAGGTCCTACAATGAGCAGTTCTTC.

This rearrangement joins TRBV7-2 to TRBJ2-7, with no clear D. CDR3 length equals 15 residues. Deletions cut 6 bases from V and 1 base from J, with 16 bases between. Germline V gives CDR1 SGHTA, CDR2 FQGNSA. As DNA, the CDR3 is TGTGCCAGCAGTTCTGGTCTCGCCCTTTCCTACGAGCAGTACTTC. Translation: CASSSGLALSYEQYF.

This chain links TRBV9 with TRBJ1-2, with 8 positions matching TRBD1. Looked up from germline, CDR1 is SGDLS and CDR2 is YYNGEE. CDR3 length equals 17 residues. The V segment lost 4 bases and the J segment 5 bases; nucleotides outside the gene matches: 16. CDR3 bases: TGTGCCAGCAGCCCCGGGACAGGCAATGACCCTTTTTATGGCTACACCTTC. Encoded protein: CASSPGTGNDPFYGYTF.

The chain joins TRBV27 to TRBJ2-5, with D perhaps matching TRBD1 (6 bases). This CDR3 is 14 amino acids long. From germline, CDR1 is MNHEY and CDR2 SMNVEV (reference sequence). V lost 10 bases to trimming and J lost 4 bases, with 19 bases between them. The CDR3 coding sequence is TGTGCCACCTCACAGGGATTTTGGTCAGAGACCCAGTACTTC. It is translated as CATSQGFWSETQYF.

V is TRBV7-9 and J is TRBJ2-5; a possible D gene is TRBD1 (5 bases). CDR1 is SEHNR, CDR2 FQNEAQ, per germline (reference sequence). The V end was cut by 3 bases, the J end by 5 bases, with 13 bases between. CDR3 size: 14 residues. The CDR3 spells CASSLNNRLETQYF. As DNA, the CDR3 is TGTGCCAGCAGCTTGAATAACAGGCTGGAGACCCAGTACTTC.

The chain is built from TRBV7-2 and TRBJ1-1; D is perhaps TRBD1 (5 bases). V lost 1 base and J lost 8, with 11 bases in between. Germline V gene sequence: CDR1 SGHTA, CDR2 FQGNSA. The CDR3 is 13 residues long. CDR3 sequence: CASSLEAGREAFF. DNA of the CDR3: TGTGCCAGCAGCTTAGAGGCAGGGAGAGAAGCTTTCTTT.

The gene calls are TRBV15 and TRBJ2-5, with 10 bases aligning to TRBD2. The CDR3 contains 15 residues. V gave up 1 base and J gave up 7 bases; unmatched junction bases: 6. CDR1 LNHNV and CDR2 YYDKDF come from the germline V gene (reference sequence). The CDR3 bases are TGTGCCACCAGCAGAGTGCTAGCGGGGGTTGGGACCCAGTACTTC. As protein: CATSRVLAGVGTQYF.

This clone came up a few times. This chain links TRBV5-1 with TRBJ2-5, with TRBD1 identical over 7 bases. Germline loops: CDR1 SGHRS, CDR2 YFSETQ. This CDR3 is 15 amino acids long. The junction had 5 bases not matched to a gene; V was cut back by 0 bases and J by 3 bases. CDR3 sequence (DNA): TGCGCCAGCAGCTTGGCAGGGACAGATGAAGAGACCCAGTACTTC. Amino acids: CASSLAGTDEETQYF.

This clone was observed a handful of times. The rearrangement uses TRBV10-3 and TRBJ1-6, with 10 bases matching TRBD1. Trimming at V came to 4 bases and at J to 7 bases, leaving 7 bases not matched to a gene. The CDR3 sequence is 16 residues long. The germline V gene encodes CDR1 ENHRY and CDR2 SYGVKD. For the CDR3, the DNA is TGTGCCATCAGTGTCGACAGGGGGCGAGAGAATTCACCCCTCCACTTT. The encoded protein is CAISVDRGRENSPLHF.

The chain couples TRBV6-5 to TRBJ2-7; 8 bases align to TRBD1. CDR1 and CDR2 (germline): MNHEY, SVGAGI. The V gene end was trimmed by 5 bases and the J gene end by 0 bases; junction bases not matched to a gene: 6. The CDR3 contains 15 residues. DNA of the CDR3: TGTGCCAGCAGTCTTTACAGGGGGAGCTCCTACGAGCAGTACTTC. This sequence encodes CASSLYRGSSYEQYF.

The genes are TRBV11-2 and TRBJ2-7, with 8 bases that match TRBD1. The germline V gene encodes CDR1 SGHAT and CDR2 FQNNGV. This CDR3 spans 13 amino acids. Trimming cost V 5 bases and J 3 bases; bases outside gene matches: 3. CDR3 in amino acids: CASSPDRGYEQYF. Here the CDR3 DNA reads TGTGCCAGCAGCCCCGACAGGGGCTACGAGCAGTACTTC.

The chain couples TRBV6-5 to TRBJ2-5; no clear D gene. V dropped 0 bases and J dropped 1 base, with 12 bases sitting between them. CDR1 and CDR2 from the germline V gene are MNHEY and SVGAGI. This CDR3 is built from 16 residues. CDR3 residues: CASSYSGRTPQETQYF. For the CDR3, the DNA is TGTGCCAGCAGTTACTCAGGACGGACGCCCCAAGAGACCCAGTACTTC.

V usage is TRBV23-1 and J usage is TRBJ2-3, with 9 bases identical to TRBD1. TRBV23-1 is noted as an ORF with a role that remains uncertain. V dropped 6 bases and J dropped 5; count of bases not matched to a gene: 6. The CDR3 is 14 residues long. CDR3 loop: CASRQDRGGDTQYF. CDR3 sequence (DNA): TGCGCCAGCAGGCAGGACAGGGGAGGAGATACGCAGTATTTT.

This chain links TRBV9 with TRBJ1-6; maybe TRBD1 (6 bases). V lost 0 bases and J 7 bases, leaving 8 bases between the germline ends. This CDR3 region has 14 residues. Germline loops: CDR1 SGDLS, CDR2 YYNGEE. The CDR3 nucleotides are TGTGCCAGCAGCGTAGCAGGGGACAATTCACCCCTCCACTTT. Translated, it gives CASSVAGDNSPLHF.

The J gene is TRBJ2-7, the V gene TRBV9; D gene ambiguous. Germline V gives CDR1 SGDLS, CDR2 YYNGEE. This CDR3 has 14 amino acids. The V gene lost 0 bases and the J gene lost 1 base, with 8 bases spanning the gap. This CDR3 reads CASSVGQISYEQYF. The CDR3 DNA sequence: TGTGCCAGCAGCGTAGGGCAGATATCCTACGAGCAGTACTTC.

The genes are TRBV2 and TRBJ2-1; 8 nucleotides agree with TRBD2. Germline CDR1 reads SNHLY; CDR2 reads FYNNEI. The CDR3 loop spans 14 amino acids. The J segment lost 3 bases and the V segment lost 7 bases, leaving 5 bases of the junction unmatched. The CDR3 spells CASKAGGLYNEQFF. CDR3 bases: TGTGCCAGCAAGGCGGGGGGCCTCTACAATGAGCAGTTCTTC. The variable domain in full, with the rest retrieved from reference TRBV2 and TRBJ2-1, is EPEVTQTPSHQVTQMGQEVILRCVPISNHLYFYWYRQILGQKVEFLVSFYNNEISEKSEIFDDQFSVERPDGSNFTLKIRSTKLEDSAMYFCASKAGGLYNEQFFGPGTRLTVL.

This clone was picked up a small number of times. The chain recombines TRBV7-3 with TRBJ2-5, with D perhaps matching TRBD2 (5 bases). CDR3 length equals 12 residues. Per germline, CDR1 SGHTA and CDR2 FQGTGA. Trimming took off 4 bases at V and 5 bases at J, with 8 bases between the two ends. The CDR3 DNA sequence: TGTGCCAGCAGCTCGTCGGGGGAGACCCAGTACTTC. It codes for CASSSSGETQYF.

This clone was observed at least ten times. Distinct nucleotide sequences in the sample also encode this CDR3. The V call is TRBV7-2, the J call TRBJ2-5; no reliable D call. V dropped 5 bases and J dropped 1 base, with 2 bases sitting between them. Germline CDR1 SGHTA, CDR2 FQGNSA. This CDR3 is 11 amino acids long. CDR3 in amino acids: CASSPQETQYF. In nucleotides, the CDR3 is TGTGCCAGCAGCCCCCAAGAGACCCAGTACTTC.

The chain employs TRBV25-1 and TRBJ1-1; 7 bases are shared with TRBD1. This CDR3 contains 16 residues. Germline lookup yields CDR1 MGHDK and CDR2 SYGVNS. V dropped 6 bases and J dropped 0; count of bases not matched to a gene: 10. The CDR3 reads CASRASDRAMNTEAFF. Written as DNA, the CDR3 is TGTGCCAGCAGAGCTAGCGACAGGGCTATGAACACTGAAGCTTTCTTT.

About this clone itself: The sample holds other DNA sequences that translate to the same CDR3. This chain links TRBV30 with TRBJ2-5; D is possibly TRBD1 (5 bases). CDR3 length equals 13 residues. The V end was cut by 0 bases, the J end by 1 base, with 6 bases between. CDR1 is GTSNPN, CDR2 SVGIG, per germline (reference sequence). The CDR3 DNA reads as TGTGCCTGGAGTGTACAGGCCCAAGAGACCCAGTACTTC. As protein: CAWSVQAQETQYF.

The chain links TRBV7-2 to TRBJ2-5, with D maybe TRBD2 (7 bases). V shed 1 base and J shed 2 bases, with 14 bases lying between them. This CDR3 region has 16 residues. Germline values: CDR1 SGHTA, CDR2 FQGNSA. The CDR3: CASSLVGGARQETQYF. CDR3 DNA: TGTGCCAGCAGCTTAGTGGGGGGGGCCCGGCAAGAGACCCAGTACTTC. The full variable domain, in which reference TRBV7-2 and TRBJ2-5 provide the parts outside the CDR3, is GAGVSQSPSNKVTEKGKDVELRCDPISGHTALYWYRQSLGQGLEFLIYFQGNSAPDKSGLPSDRFSAERTGGSVSTLTIQRTQQEDSAVYLCASSLVGGARQETQYFGPGTRLLVL.

The chain uses TRBV30 and TRBJ1-1; D ambiguous. The germline V and J ends were trimmed by 0 bases and 2 bases, with 7 bases remaining between them. Germline loops: CDR1 GTSNPN, CDR2 SVGIG (reference sequence). This CDR3 spans 13 amino acids. The CDR3 here is CAWSVRANTEAFF. Written as DNA, the CDR3 is TGTGCCTGGAGTGTACGGGCCAACACTGAAGCTTTCTTT. Variable domain in full (rest from reference TRBV30 and TRBJ1-1): SQTIHQWPATLVQPVGSPLSLECTVEGTSNPNLYWYRQAAGRGLQLLFYSVGIGQISSEVPQNLSASRPQDRQFILSSKKLLLSDSGFYLCAWSVRANTEAFFGQGTRLTVV.

This chain joins TRBV2 and TRBJ2-7, with D tentatively TRBD1 or TRBD2 (5 bases each). CDR3 length: 13 residues. Germline V CDR1 and CDR2: SNHLY, FYNNEI. V lost 8 bases to trimming and J lost 0 bases, with 11 bases between them. The CDR3 DNA reads as TGTGCCAGCTTACAGGACTTCTCCTACGAGCAGTACTTC. This sequence encodes CASLQDFSYEQYF.

This chain joins TRBV7-2 and TRBJ1-5; 7 bases fit TRBD1. Unmatched junction bases numbered 5, after V lost 3 bases and J lost 3 bases. The germline gives CDR1 SGHTA, CDR2 FQGNSA. This CDR3 is built from 15 residues. CDR3 coding DNA: TGTGCCAGCAGCTTTCGGACAGGTGCCAATCAGCCCCAGCATTTT. Translation gives CASSFRTGANQPQHF.

In DNA, the CDR3 is TGCAGCGTTGAAGATCCGAGGGGACCTGAAGCTTTCTTT. This gives the protein CSVEDPRGPEAFF. This rearrangement joins TRBV29-1 to TRBJ1-1; D perhaps matches TRBD1 (5 bases). Germline CDR1 SQVTM, CDR2 ANQGSEA. The CDR3 totals 13 residues. Deletions cut 0 bases from V and 6 bases from J, with 11 bases between.

The chain uses TRBV7-2 and TRBJ1-5; 8 bases map to TRBD1. J gave up 6 bases and V 1 base, and 8 bases lay outside the gene matches. Germline-derived CDR1 and CDR2 are SGHTA and FQGNSA. CDR3 length: 16 amino acids. The DNA of the CDR3 is TGTGCCAGCAGCTTAGACAGGGGGGTAGCCGGTCAGCCCCAGCATTTT. This translates into CASSLDRGVAGQPQHF.

This chain's CDR3 is CAWSVWAGLAGLGDEQFF. Written as DNA, the CDR3 is TGTGCCTGGAGTGTATGGGCAGGGCTAGCGGGCCTAGGCGATGAGCAGTTCTTC. This chain connects TRBV30 to TRBJ2-1; TRBD2 matches at 8 bases. CDR1 is GTSNPN, CDR2 SVGIG, per germline (reference sequence). This CDR3 region has 18 residues. V trimming: 0 bases; J trimming: 8 bases; junction bases outside the gene matches: 18.

J is TRBJ2-5 and V is TRBV5-1, with 15 bases matching TRBD2. This CDR3 is built from 17 residues. The germline gives CDR1 SGHRS, CDR2 YFSETQ. The V segment lost 3 bases and the J segment 4 bases; nucleotides outside the gene matches: 7. For the CDR3, the DNA is TGCGCCAGCAGCTCCGGACTAGCGGGGGGGAGTAGAGAGACCCAGTACTTC. Translating gives CASSSGLAGGSRETQYF.

The genes are TRBV6-5 and TRBJ2-7; no reliable D call. This CDR3 contains 13 residues. CDR1 is MNHEY, CDR2 SVGAGI, per germline. V dropped 4 bases and J dropped 0 bases, with 7 bases sitting between them. The CDR3 region has the DNA TGTGCCAGCAGTTTCCCCGGCTCCTACGAGCAGTACTTC. Protein: CASSFPGSYEQYF.